Listed below are T cell receptor beta chains from one sample, sequenced in a study of Graves' ophthalmopathy and Graves' hyperthyroidism. A single record per CDR3 protein comes from TCRdb applying MiXCR to the multiplex PCR reads. Counted here are about 400,000 distinct CDR3 sequences, 21% occurring once; the ten biggest clones make up roughly 3%. Sequencing was carried out using peripheral blood. The receptor source for this set is a woman aged 18-29 years with stable Graves' hyperthyroidism. Each CDR3 is given with its conserved first and last residue. The D gene is left open where the match is weak. Clone sizes are given selectively: once, few, many, or a class where the clone is expanded.

CDR3 length	V gene	clone size	J gene	D gene	CDR3 DNA	CDR3 protein
16	TRBV6-1	many	TRBJ2-4	TRBD2	TGTGCCAGCAGCCCCGGGAGGACCGTAGCCAAAAACATTCAGTACTTC	CASSPGRTVAKNIQYF
15	TRBV7-9	-	TRBJ2-7	TRBD2	TGTGCCAGCAGCTCACCCGGGACTAGTACAATCGAGCAGTACTTC	CASSSPGTSTIEQYF
16	TRBV6-2/TRBV6-3	many	TRBJ2-5	TRBD2	TGTGCCAGCAGTTACCCCCCAGCGGGAGGTTTTGAGACCCAGTACTTC	CASSYPPAGGFETQYF
13	TRBV12-3/TRBV12-4	many	TRBJ2-7	-	TGTGCCAGCAGCCGACAGGTCAACTACGAGCAGTACTTC	CASSRQVNYEQYF
13	TRBV6-2/TRBV6-3	few	TRBJ2-2	TRBD1	TGTGCCAGCAGGACAGGGGAGCCCGGGGAGCTGTTTTTT	CASRTGEPGELFF
14	TRBV7-9	many	TRBJ2-7	-	TGTGCCAGCACGATAGGGGATAGCTCCTACGAGCAGTACTTC	CASTIGDSSYEQYF
15	TRBV7-2	many	TRBJ2-5	-	TGTGCCAGCAGCTTAGCGGGGGCGCGGGAAGAGACCCAGTACTTC	CASSLAGAREETQYF
12	TRBV29-1	many	TRBJ1-2	-	TGCAGCGTTGTCCGACTGAGCCATGGCTACACCTTC	CSVVRLSHGYTF
14	TRBV5-6	many	TRBJ1-2	TRBD1	TGTGCCAGCAGAGATCCGACAGGGGGCTACGGCTACACCTTC	CASRDPTGGYGYTF
15	TRBV7-2	-	TRBJ1-5	-	TGTGCCAGCAGCTCGGAGAAAGCGCATAATCAGCCCCAGCATTTT	CASSSEKAHNQPQHF
17	TRBV24-1	many	TRBJ2-6	TRBD1	TGTGCCACCAGGCCGGGACAGGGGGCGGTTGGGGCCAACGTCCTGACTTTC	CATRPGQGAVGANVLTF
15	TRBV6-1	many	TRBJ1-2	TRBD1	TGTGCCAGCAGTGCGCGGGACAGAAGCGCTAATGGCTACACCTTC	CASSARDRSANGYTF
14	TRBV5-1	many	TRBJ2-2	TRBD1	TGCGCCAGCAGCCAAGGACAGGGGATCGGGGAGCTGTTTTTT	CASSQGQGIGELFF
13	TRBV6-1	many	TRBJ2-7	TRBD2	TGTGCCAGCAGCGGCTATAGCGGGAATGAGCAGTACTTC	CASSGYSGNEQYF
17	TRBV25-1	many	TRBJ2-6	TRBD1	TGTGCCAGCAGTGCCCGGACAGGGGTGACTGGGGCCAACGTCCTGACTTTC	CASSARTGVTGANVLTF
14	TRBV6-1	-	TRBJ2-7	TRBD1	TGTGCCAGCGGGGACCGGGACAGGGGATGGGAGCAGTACTTC	CASGDRDRGWEQYF
13	TRBV30	many	TRBJ1-5	-	TGTGCCTGGAGGGGGGGTGGCAATCAGCCCCAGCATTTT	CAWRGGGNQPQHF
15	TRBV27	once	TRBJ1-6	TRBD1	TGTGCCAGCAGTTTAGCCAGAAGGGGGCTATCACCCCTCCACTTT	CASSLARRGLSPLHF
13	TRBV6-1	-	TRBJ2-5	-	TGTGCCAGCAGTCGACGGTTCCAAGAGACCCAGTACTTC	CASSRRFQETQYF
13	TRBV12-3/TRBV12-4	-	TRBJ1-6	-	TGTGCCAGCAGCCGACTTTATAATTCACCCCTCCACTTT	CASSRLYNSPLHF
15	TRBV12-3/TRBV12-4	large	TRBJ1-5	-	TGTGCCAGCAGCCCTACCCGGACAGTTTCTCAGCCCCAGCATTTT	CASSPTRTVSQPQHF
14	TRBV6-1	-	TRBJ2-7	-	TGTGCCAGCAGTGAGGCGAGGGGATGGGACGAGCAGTACTTC	CASSEARGWDEQYF
14	TRBV7-2	many	TRBJ2-7	-	TGTGCCAGCAGCTTAAACATAGGCCTCTACGAGCAGTACTTC	CASSLNIGLYEQYF
14	TRBV9	many	TRBJ2-7	-	TGTGCCAGCAGCCCGCTAATGGGGAGGTACGAGCAGTACTTC	CASSPLMGRYEQYF
14	TRBV7-8	many	TRBJ2-5	-	TGTGCCAGCAGCTTACTCCCTGGACTAGAGACCCAGTACTTC	CASSLLPGLETQYF
17	TRBV28	many	TRBJ1-5	-	TGTGCCAGCGGGGATGCCAGGAAGGATTATAGCAATCAGCCCCAGCATTTT	CASGDARKDYSNQPQHF
16	TRBV20-1	many	TRBJ1-2	TRBD1	TGCAGTGCCCGACGACACACGACAGGGGCGGACTATGGCTACACCTTC	CSARRHTTGADYGYTF
14	TRBV19	many	TRBJ1-2	-	TGTGCCAGTAGTACGCGACAGAGTAGCTATGGCTACACCTTC	CASSTRQSSYGYTF
12	TRBV19	-	TRBJ1-1	-	TGTGCCAGTAGTTGGAGCAGGACTGAAGCTTTCTTT	CASSWSRTEAFF